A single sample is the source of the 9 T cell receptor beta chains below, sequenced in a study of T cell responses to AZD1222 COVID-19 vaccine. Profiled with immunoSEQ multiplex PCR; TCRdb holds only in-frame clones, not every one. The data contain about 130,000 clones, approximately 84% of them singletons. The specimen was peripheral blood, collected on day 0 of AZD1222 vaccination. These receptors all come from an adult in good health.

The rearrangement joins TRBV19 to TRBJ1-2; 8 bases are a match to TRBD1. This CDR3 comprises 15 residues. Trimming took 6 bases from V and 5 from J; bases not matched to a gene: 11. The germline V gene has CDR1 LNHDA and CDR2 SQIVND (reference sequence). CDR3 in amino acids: CASSSAGQGNYGYTF. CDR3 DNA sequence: TGTGCCAGTAGCTCCGCCGGACAGGGAAATTATGGCTACACCTTC.

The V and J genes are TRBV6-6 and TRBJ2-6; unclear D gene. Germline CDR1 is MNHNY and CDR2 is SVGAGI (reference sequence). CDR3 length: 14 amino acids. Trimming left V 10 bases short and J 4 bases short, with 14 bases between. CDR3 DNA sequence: TGTGCCACTCTCGACATAAAGGGGGCCAACGTCCTGACTTTC. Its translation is CATLDIKGANVLTF.

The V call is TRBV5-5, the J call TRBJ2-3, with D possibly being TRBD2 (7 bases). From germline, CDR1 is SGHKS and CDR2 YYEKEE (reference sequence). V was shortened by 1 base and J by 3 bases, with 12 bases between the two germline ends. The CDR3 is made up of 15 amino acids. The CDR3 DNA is TGTGCCAGCAGCTTGTGGGGGGGCCCGACAGATACGCAGTATTTT. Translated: CASSLWGGPTDTQYF.

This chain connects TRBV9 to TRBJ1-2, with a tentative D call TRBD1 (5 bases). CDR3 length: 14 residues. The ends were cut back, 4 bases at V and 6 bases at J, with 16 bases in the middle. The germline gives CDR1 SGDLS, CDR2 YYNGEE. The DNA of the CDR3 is TGTGCCAGCAGCCGAAAGTCGGGGGGACATGGCTACACCTTC. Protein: CASSRKSGGHGYTF.

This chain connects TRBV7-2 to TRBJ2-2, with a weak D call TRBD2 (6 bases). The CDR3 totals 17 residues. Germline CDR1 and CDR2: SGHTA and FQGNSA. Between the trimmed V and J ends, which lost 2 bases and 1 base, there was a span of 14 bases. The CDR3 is CASSLLFGGMNTGELFF. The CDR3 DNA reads TGTGCCAGCAGCTTACTTTTCGGGGGAATGAACACCGGGGAGCTGTTTTTT.

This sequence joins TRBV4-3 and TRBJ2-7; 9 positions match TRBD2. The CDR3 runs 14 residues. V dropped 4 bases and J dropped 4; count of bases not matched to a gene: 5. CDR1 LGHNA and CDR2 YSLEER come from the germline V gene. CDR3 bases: TGCGCCAGCAGCCGGAGCGGGGGGCGATACGAGCAGTACTTC. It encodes CASSRSGGRYEQYF.

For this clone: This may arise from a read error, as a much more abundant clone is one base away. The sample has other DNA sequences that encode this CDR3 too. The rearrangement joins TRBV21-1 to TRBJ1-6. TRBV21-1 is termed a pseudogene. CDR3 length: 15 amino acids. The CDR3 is CASSPPGPGGSPLHF. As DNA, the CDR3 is TGTGCCAGCAGCCCCCCTGGACCGGGGGGCTCACCCCTCCACTTT.

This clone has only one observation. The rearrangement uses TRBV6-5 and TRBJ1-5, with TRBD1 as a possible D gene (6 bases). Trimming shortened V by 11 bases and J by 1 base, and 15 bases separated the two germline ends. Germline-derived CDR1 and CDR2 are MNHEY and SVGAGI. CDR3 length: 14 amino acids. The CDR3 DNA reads TGTGCCGGGGGCGGGGTGTCGAGCAATCAGCCCCAGCATTTT. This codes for CAGGGVSSNQPQHF.

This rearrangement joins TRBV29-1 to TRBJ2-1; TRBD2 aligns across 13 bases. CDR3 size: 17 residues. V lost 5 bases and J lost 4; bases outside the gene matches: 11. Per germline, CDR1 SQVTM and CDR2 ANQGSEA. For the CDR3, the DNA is TGCAGCGTTCCAAGACTAGCGGGGGGCCCGTATTACAATGAGCAGTTCTTC. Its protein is CSVPRLAGGPYYNEQFF.